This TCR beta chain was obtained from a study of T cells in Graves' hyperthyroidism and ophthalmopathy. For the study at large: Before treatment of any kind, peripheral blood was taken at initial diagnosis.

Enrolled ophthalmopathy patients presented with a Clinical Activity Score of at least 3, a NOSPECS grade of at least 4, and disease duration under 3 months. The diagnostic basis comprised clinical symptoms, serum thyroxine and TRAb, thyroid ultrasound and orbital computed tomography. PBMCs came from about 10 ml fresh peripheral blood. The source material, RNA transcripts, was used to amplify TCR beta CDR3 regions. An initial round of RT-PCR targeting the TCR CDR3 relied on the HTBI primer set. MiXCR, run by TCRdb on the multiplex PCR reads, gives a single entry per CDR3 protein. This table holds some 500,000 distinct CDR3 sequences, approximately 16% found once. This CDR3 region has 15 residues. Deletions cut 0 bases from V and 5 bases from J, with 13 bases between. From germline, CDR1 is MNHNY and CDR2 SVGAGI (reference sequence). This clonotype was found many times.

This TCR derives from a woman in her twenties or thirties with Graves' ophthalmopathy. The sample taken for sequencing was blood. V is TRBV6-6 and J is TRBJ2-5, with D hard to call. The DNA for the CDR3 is TGTGCCAGCAGTTACTCATCAGGATTTATGGAGACCCAGTACTTC. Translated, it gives CASSYSSGFMETQYF.